A selection of T cell receptor beta chains follows, all from one sample in a study of cytomegalovirus exposure and HLA in healthy donors. Data came from immunoSEQ multiplex PCR; TCRdb stores just in-frame clones and leaves some out. The data show approximately 110,000 clones, approximately 14% seen once. Sequencing used PBMCs. Receptor source: a female donor in good health and CMV-seronegative. CDR3s include the opening cysteine and the closing phenylalanine or tryptophan. D genes are given only for firm matches. The size of a clone is reported for some rows only, either as once, few or many, or as a class for expanded clones.

clone_size: .
v_call: TRBV5-4
j_call: TRBJ2-7
d_call: .
cdr3_nt: TGTGCCAGCAGCTTGGAGAGCTCCTACGAGCAGTACTTC
cdr3_aa: CASSLESSYEQYF

clone_size: few
v_call: TRBV21-1
j_call: TRBJ2-7
d_call: .
cdr3_nt: TGTGCCAGCAGCGCCCGACTAGCGGGTAACTCCTACGAGCAGTACTTC
cdr3_aa: CASSARLAGNSYEQYF

clone_size: few
v_call: TRBV4-3
j_call: TRBJ2-1
d_call: .
cdr3_nt: TGCGCCAGCAGCCAGGCATTTTACTACAATGAGCAGTTCTTC
cdr3_aa: CASSQAFYYNEQFF

clone_size: few
v_call: TRBV19
j_call: TRBJ1-1
d_call: .
cdr3_nt: TGTGCCAGTAGTAACATGGCCTTCGAAGCTTTCTTT
cdr3_aa: CASSNMAFEAFF

clone_size: few
v_call: TRBV15
j_call: TRBJ2-7
d_call: .
cdr3_nt: TGTGCCACCAGCGTCGGGATAAGGGAGGAGTCCTACGAGCAGTACTTC
cdr3_aa: CATSVGIREESYEQYF

clone_size: .
v_call: TRBV19
j_call: TRBJ2-5
d_call: .
cdr3_nt: TGTGCCAGTAGCGGACTTTCTCAAGAGACCCAGTACTTC
cdr3_aa: CASSGLSQETQYF

clone_size: .
v_call: TRBV7-9
j_call: TRBJ1-2
d_call: .
cdr3_nt: TGTGCCAGCAGCTTAGGGGGAGACCGTAACTATGGCTACACCTTC
cdr3_aa: CASSLGGDRNYGYTF

clone_size: few
v_call: TRBV28
j_call: TRBJ2-5
d_call: .
cdr3_nt: TGTGCCAGCACTTTATCCGGCGGGATCCAAGAGACCCAGTACTTC
cdr3_aa: CASTLSGGIQETQYF

clone_size: .
v_call: TRBV7-2
j_call: TRBJ2-5
d_call: TRBD2
cdr3_nt: TGTGCCAGCAGCTTGTCTAGCGGGAGGGCCCCAGAGACCCAGTACTTC
cdr3_aa: CASSLSSGRAPETQYF

clone_size: .
v_call: TRBV18
j_call: TRBJ2-2
d_call: .
cdr3_nt: TGTGCCAGCTCACCAGACAGAGTGAACACCGGGGAGCTGTTTTTT
cdr3_aa: CASSPDRVNTGELFF

clone_size: .
v_call: TRBV19
j_call: TRBJ2-6
d_call: .
cdr3_nt: TGTGCCAGTAGTGAACAACAGAGGACTAACTCTGGGGCCAACGTCCTGACTTTC
cdr3_aa: CASSEQQRTNSGANVLTF

clone_size: .
v_call: TRBV5-4
j_call: TRBJ2-3
d_call: .
cdr3_nt: TGTGCCAGCAGCTTGGTTACGAAGCCGGCAGATACGCAGTATTTT
cdr3_aa: CASSLVTKPADTQYF

clone_size: .
v_call: TRBV7-9
j_call: TRBJ1-2
d_call: TRBD1
cdr3_nt: TGTGCCAGCAGCCGCGACAGGGTGAATGGCTACACCTTC
cdr3_aa: CASSRDRVNGYTF

clone_size: .
v_call: TRBV10-2
j_call: TRBJ2-7
d_call: .
cdr3_nt: TGCGCCAGCAGTGAGCCCAGGGGAAGCTCCTACGAGCAGTACTTC
cdr3_aa: CASSEPRGSSYEQYF

clone_size: few
v_call: TRBV4-3
j_call: TRBJ1-6
d_call: .
cdr3_nt: TGCGCCAGCAGCCAAGTTAATGGCAATTCACCCCTCCACTTT
cdr3_aa: CASSQVNGNSPLHF

clone_size: .
v_call: TRBV11-2
j_call: TRBJ2-1
d_call: TRBD1
cdr3_nt: TGTGCCAGCAGCTTAACCCGCAGGGGGAACAATGAGCAGTTCTTC
cdr3_aa: CASSLTRRGNNEQFF

clone_size: .
v_call: TRBV6-5
j_call: TRBJ2-7
d_call: TRBD1
cdr3_nt: TGTGCCAGCAGCTCCGACAGGGGCGCCTACGAGCAGTACTTC
cdr3_aa: CASSSDRGAYEQYF

clone_size: few
v_call: TRBV9
j_call: TRBJ2-1
d_call: .
cdr3_nt: TGTGCCAGCAGCCGGGACACGTACAATGAGCAGTTCTTC
cdr3_aa: CASSRDTYNEQFF

clone_size: few
v_call: TRBV19
j_call: TRBJ1-6
d_call: .
cdr3_nt: TGTGCCAGTAGTATAGCGGCGGGAGTCAATTCACCCCTCCACTTT
cdr3_aa: CASSIAAGVNSPLHF

clone_size: .
v_call: TRBV30
j_call: TRBJ1-1
d_call: .
cdr3_nt: TGTGCCTGGAGTGCCAGGACCCGGGGGACTGAAGCTTTCTTT
cdr3_aa: CAWSARTRGTEAFF

clone_size: .
v_call: TRBV5-8
j_call: TRBJ2-3
d_call: TRBD1
cdr3_nt: TGTGCCAGCAGCTTGGTGGGACAGGGGGCTATGGATACGCAGTATTTT
cdr3_aa: CASSLVGQGAMDTQYF

clone_size: few
v_call: TRBV28
j_call: TRBJ1-3
d_call: TRBD1
cdr3_nt: TGTGCCAGTGAGGGACAGGGGAGAAACACCATATATTTT
cdr3_aa: CASEGQGRNTIYF

clone_size: .
v_call: TRBV19
j_call: TRBJ1-2
d_call: TRBD1
cdr3_nt: TGTGCCACCAACACCGCCCGTCGGGGGAGACAGGGCCCAGGGGGCTACACCTTC
cdr3_aa: CATNTARRGRQGPGGYTF

clone_size: .
v_call: TRBV2
j_call: TRBJ2-3
d_call: .
cdr3_nt: TGTGCCAGCGGAGAACAGGGACGGACAGATACGCAGTATTTT
cdr3_aa: CASGEQGRTDTQYF

clone_size: .
v_call: TRBV30
j_call: TRBJ1-2
d_call: TRBD1
cdr3_nt: TGTGCCTGGAGTTCAGGGGGCATATCTGGCTACACCTTC
cdr3_aa: CAWSSGGISGYTF

clone_size: few
v_call: TRBV5-1
j_call: TRBJ2-3
d_call: .
cdr3_nt: TGCGCCAGCAGCCCCGGGACATCCGGGGCAGATACGCAGTATTTT
cdr3_aa: CASSPGTSGADTQYF

clone_size: .
v_call: TRBV4-2
j_call: TRBJ2-1
d_call: TRBD2
cdr3_nt: TGTGCCAGCAGCCAAATCGCGGGAGGGCGGAATGAGCAGTTCTTC
cdr3_aa: CASSQIAGGRNEQFF

clone_size: .
v_call: TRBV9
j_call: TRBJ2-5
d_call: .
cdr3_nt: TGTGCCAGCAGCGTAGATTTGGGCAGACAAGAGACCCAGTACTTC
cdr3_aa: CASSVDLGRQETQYF

clone_size: few
v_call: TRBV15
j_call: TRBJ1-2
d_call: .
cdr3_nt: TGTGCCACCAGCAGGGCGACCAGGGTTCACGGCTACACCTTC
cdr3_aa: CATSRATRVHGYTF

clone_size: few
v_call: TRBV4-3
j_call: TRBJ2-1
d_call: .
cdr3_nt: TGCGCCAGCAGCCAAGGGGGCAGTCGCTCCTACAATGAGCAGTTCTTC
cdr3_aa: CASSQGGSRSYNEQFF

clone_size: few
v_call: TRBV4-3
j_call: TRBJ2-1
d_call: TRBD2
cdr3_nt: TGCGCCAGCAGCCAAGATGAGGGGGGAGTAGCGGGAGCCAATGAGCAGTTCTTC
cdr3_aa: CASSQDEGGVAGANEQFF

clone_size: .
v_call: TRBV11-2
j_call: TRBJ2-1
d_call: TRBD1
cdr3_nt: TGTGCCAGCATCCGGGACAGGGCTGCTAGTGAGCAGTTCTTC
cdr3_aa: CASIRDRAASEQFF